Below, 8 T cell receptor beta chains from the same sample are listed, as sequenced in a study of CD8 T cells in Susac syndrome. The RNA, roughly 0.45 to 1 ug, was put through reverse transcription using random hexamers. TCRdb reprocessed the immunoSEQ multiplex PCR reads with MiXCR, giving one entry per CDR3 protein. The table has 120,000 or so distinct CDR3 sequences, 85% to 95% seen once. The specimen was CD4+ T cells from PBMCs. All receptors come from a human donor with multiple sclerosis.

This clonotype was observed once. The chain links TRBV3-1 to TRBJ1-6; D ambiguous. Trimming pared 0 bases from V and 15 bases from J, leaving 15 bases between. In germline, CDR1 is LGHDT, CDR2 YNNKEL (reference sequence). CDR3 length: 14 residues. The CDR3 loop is CASSQDHAGRILHF. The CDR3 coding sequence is TGTGCCAGCAGCCAAGATCACGCCGGGAGAATCCTCCACTTT.

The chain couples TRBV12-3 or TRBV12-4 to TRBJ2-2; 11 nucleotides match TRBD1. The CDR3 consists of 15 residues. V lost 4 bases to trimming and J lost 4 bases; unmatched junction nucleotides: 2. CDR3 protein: CASSSGTGGTGELFF. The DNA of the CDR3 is TGTGCCAGCAGTTCCGGGACAGGGGGCACCGGGGAGCTGTTTTTT.

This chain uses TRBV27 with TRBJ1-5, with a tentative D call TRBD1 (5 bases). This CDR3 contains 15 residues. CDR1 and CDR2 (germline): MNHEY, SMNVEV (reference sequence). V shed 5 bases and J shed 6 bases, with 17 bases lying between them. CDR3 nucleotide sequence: TGTGCCAGCAGTCCAGGGAGAGGCGGCGGTCAGCCCCAGCATTTT. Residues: CASSPGRGGGQPQHF.

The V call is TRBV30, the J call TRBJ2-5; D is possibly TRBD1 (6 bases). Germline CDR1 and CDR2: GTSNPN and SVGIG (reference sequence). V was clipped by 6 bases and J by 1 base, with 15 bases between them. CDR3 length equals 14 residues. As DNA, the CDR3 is TGTGCCTGTGCCCCGGACAGCCGCCAAGAGACCCAGTACTTC. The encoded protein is CACAPDSRQETQYF. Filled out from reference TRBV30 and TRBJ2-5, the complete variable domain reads SQTIHQWPATLVQPVGSPLSLECTVEGTSNPNLYWYRQAAGRGLQLLFYSVGIGQISSEVPQNLSASRPQDRQFILSSKKLLLSDSGFYLCACAPDSRQETQYFGPGTRLLVL.

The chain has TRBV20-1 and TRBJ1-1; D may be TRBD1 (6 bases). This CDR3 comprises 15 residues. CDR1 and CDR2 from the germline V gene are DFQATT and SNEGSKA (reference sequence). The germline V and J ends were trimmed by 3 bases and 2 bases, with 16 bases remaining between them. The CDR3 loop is CSASRQAIFNTEAFF. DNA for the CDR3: TGCAGTGCTAGTCGACAGGCCATATTTAACACTGAAGCTTTCTTT.

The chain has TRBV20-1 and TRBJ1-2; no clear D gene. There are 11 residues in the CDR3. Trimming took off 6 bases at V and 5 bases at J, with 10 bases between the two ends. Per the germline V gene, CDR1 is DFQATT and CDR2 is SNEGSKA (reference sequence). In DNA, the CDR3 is TGCAGTGCCTCAGAGGCGTATGGCTACACCTTC. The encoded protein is CSASEAYGYTF.

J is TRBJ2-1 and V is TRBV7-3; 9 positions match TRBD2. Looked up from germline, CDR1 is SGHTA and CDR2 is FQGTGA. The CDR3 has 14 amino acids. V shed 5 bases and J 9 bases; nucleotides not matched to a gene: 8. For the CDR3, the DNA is TGTGCCAGCAGCCTAAGCGGGGGGAACGGTGAGCAGTTCTTC. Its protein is CASSLSGGNGEQFF.

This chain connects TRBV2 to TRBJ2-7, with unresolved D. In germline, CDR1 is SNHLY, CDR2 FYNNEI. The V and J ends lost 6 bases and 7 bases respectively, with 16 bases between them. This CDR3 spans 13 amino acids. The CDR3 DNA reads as TGTGCCAGCAGAAGAGAATTCTCCCTGGAGCAGTACTTC. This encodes CASRREFSLEQYF.